This T cell receptor beta chain emerged from a study of shared clonotypes between healthy human individuals. Across the whole study: Each donor's CD8 memory used one plate, CD8 naive two, each CD4 subset three.

The donors were all Caucasian adults (living in Nashville, Tennessee). Produced via immunoSEQ multiplex PCR; TCRdb's table is partial and in-frame only. The sample records 2 million to 2.5 million clones, approximately 94% being singletons. The CDR3 runs 13 residues. Trimming took off 8 bases at V and 2 bases at J, with 12 bases between the two ends. In germline, CDR1 is SGHTA, CDR2 FQGNSA. Sequencing was performed on naive CD4+ T cells sorted from blood. Specified subset: CD45RA+ positively selected. The sequence came from a man aged 18 to 30 in good health. This chain uses TRBV7-2 with TRBJ2-5; possible D gene TRBD2, 5 bases. Here the CDR3 reads CASLLGVQETQYF. DNA of the CDR3: TGTGCCAGCCTCTTGGGAGTTCAAGAGACCCAGTACTTC.